This TCR beta chain derives from a study of immune evolution from preneoplasia to lung adenocarcinoma. The table came from immunoSEQ multiplex PCR; TCRdb's copy has only in-frame clones and leaves some out. In the table there are 6,000 to 8,500 clones, roughly 77% of which are singletons. Trimming cost V 4 bases and J 6 bases, with 10 bases left between them. The CDR3 loop spans 12 amino acids. Germline V gives CDR1 SEHNR, CDR2 FQNEAQ (reference sequence). The sequencing sample was made of FFPE minimally invasive lung adenocarcinoma tissue. The receptor was isolated from a person aged 65-85 years with lung adenocarcinoma. The chain carries TRBV7-9 and TRBJ2-7; no definite D call. The CDR3 protein is CASSSKVGEQYF. The CDR3 bases are TGTGCCAGCAGCTCCAAAGTGGGCGAGCAGTACTTC.